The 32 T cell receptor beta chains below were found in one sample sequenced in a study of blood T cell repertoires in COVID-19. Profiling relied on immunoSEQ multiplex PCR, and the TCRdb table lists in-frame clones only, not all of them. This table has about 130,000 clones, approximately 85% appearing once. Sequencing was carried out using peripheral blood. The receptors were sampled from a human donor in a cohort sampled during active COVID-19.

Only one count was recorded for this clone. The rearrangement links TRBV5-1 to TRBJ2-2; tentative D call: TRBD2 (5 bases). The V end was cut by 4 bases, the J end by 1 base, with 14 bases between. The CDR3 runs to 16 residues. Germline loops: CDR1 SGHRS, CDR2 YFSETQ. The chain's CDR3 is CASSPPGFMNTGELFF. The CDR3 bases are TGCGCCAGCAGCCCCCCGGGGTTCATGAACACCGGGGAGCTGTTTTTT.

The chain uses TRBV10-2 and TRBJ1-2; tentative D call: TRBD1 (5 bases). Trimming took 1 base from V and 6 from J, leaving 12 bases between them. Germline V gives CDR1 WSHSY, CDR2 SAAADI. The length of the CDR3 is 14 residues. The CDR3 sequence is CASSELWEGDGYTF. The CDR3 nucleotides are TGCGCCAGCAGTGAGTTGTGGGAAGGGGATGGCTACACCTTC.

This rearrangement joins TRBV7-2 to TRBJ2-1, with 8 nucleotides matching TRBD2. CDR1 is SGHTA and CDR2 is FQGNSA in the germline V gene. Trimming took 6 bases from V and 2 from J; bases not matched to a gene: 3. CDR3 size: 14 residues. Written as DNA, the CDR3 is TGTGCCAGCAGGTCGGGGGGGCCCTACAATGAGCAGTTCTTC. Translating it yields CASRSGGPYNEQFF.

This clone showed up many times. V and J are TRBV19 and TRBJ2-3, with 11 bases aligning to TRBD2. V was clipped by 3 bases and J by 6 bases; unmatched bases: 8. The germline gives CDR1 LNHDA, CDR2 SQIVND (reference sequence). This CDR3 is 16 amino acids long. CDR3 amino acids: CASSMSSGRAADTQYF. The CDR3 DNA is TGTGCCAGTAGTATGAGTAGCGGGAGGGCCGCGGATACGCAGTATTTT. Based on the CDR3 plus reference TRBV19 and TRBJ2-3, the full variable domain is DGGITQSPKYLFRKEGQNVTLSCEQNLNHDAMYWYRQDPGQGLRLIYYSQIVNDFQKGDIAEGYSVSREKKESFPLTVTSAQKNPTAFYLCASSMSSGRAADTQYFGPGTRLTVL.

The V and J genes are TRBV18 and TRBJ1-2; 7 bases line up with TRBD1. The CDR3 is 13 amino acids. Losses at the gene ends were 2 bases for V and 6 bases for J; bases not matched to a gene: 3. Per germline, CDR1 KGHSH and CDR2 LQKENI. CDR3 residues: CASSPARGDGYTF. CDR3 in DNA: TGTGCCAGCTCACCAGCCAGGGGGGATGGCTACACCTTC.

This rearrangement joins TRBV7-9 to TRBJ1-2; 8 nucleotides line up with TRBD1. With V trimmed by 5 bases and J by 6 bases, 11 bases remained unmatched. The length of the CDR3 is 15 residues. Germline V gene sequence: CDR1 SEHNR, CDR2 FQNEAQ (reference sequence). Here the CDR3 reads CASSPGQVHDHGYTF. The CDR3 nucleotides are TGTGCCAGCAGCCCGGGACAGGTCCATGATCATGGCTACACCTTC.

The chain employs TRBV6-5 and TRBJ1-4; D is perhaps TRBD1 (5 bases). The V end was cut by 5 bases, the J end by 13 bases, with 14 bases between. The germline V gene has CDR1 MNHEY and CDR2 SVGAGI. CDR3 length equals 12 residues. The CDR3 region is CASSPAGRGLFF. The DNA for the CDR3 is TGTGCCAGCAGTCCCGCGGGGCGTGGACTGTTTTTT.

CDR3 DNA sequence: TGTGCCAGCAGCGTGGGTGGACTTATTGCCCAAGAGACCCAGTACTTC. Its protein is CASSVGGLIAQETQYF. The rearrangement links TRBV9 to TRBJ2-5; a possible D gene is TRBD2 (5 bases). The germline CDR1 and CDR2 sequences are SGDLS and YYNGEE. The length of the CDR3 is 16 residues. Trimming stripped 2 bases from V and 1 base from J, with 15 bases between.

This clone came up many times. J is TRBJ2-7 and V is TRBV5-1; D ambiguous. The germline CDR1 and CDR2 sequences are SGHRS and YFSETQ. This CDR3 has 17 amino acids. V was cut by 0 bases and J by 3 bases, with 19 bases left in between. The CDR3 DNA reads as TGCGCCAGCAGCTTGGGGCAGGCCTTCACAACAATCTACGAGCAGTACTTC. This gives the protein CASSLGQAFTTIYEQYF. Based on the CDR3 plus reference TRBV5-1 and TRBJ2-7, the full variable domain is KAGVTQTPRYLIKTRGQQVTLSCSPISGHRSVSWYQQTPGQGLQFLFEYFSETQRNKGNFPGRFSGRQFSNSRSEMNVSTLELGDSALYLCASSLGQAFTTIYEQYFGPGTRLTVT.

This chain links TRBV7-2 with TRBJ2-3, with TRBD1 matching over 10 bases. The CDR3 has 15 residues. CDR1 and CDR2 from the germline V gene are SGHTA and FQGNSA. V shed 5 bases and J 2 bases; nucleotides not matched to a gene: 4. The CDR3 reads CASSMDRGYTDTQYF. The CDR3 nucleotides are TGTGCCAGCAGCATGGACAGGGGGTACACAGATACGCAGTATTTT. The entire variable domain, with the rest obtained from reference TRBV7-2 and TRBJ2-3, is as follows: GAGVSQSPSNKVTEKGKDVELRCDPISGHTALYWYRQSLGQGLEFLIYFQGNSAPDKSGLPSDRFSAERTGGSVSTLTIQRTQQEDSAVYLCASSMDRGYTDTQYFGPGTRLTVL.

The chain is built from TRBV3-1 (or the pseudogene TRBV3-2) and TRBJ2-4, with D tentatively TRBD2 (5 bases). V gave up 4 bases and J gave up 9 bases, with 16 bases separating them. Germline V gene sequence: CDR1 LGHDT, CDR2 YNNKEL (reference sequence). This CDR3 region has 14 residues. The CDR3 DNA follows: TGTGCCAGCAGCCGCGTGAGGCCGGCGGGCATTCAGTACTTC. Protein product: CASSRVRPAGIQYF.

The CDR3 sequence: CASSFSRGSSNTGELFF. The DNA for the CDR3 is TGTGCCAGCAGCTTCTCTCGCGGGTCATCAAACACCGGGGAGCTGTTTTTT. J is TRBJ2-2 and V is TRBV7-9; D possibly corresponds to TRBD2 (5 bases). The CDR3 covers 17 residues. Between the trimmed V and J ends, which lost 3 bases and 2 bases, there was a span of 16 bases. The germline V gene has CDR1 SEHNR and CDR2 FQNEAQ (reference sequence).

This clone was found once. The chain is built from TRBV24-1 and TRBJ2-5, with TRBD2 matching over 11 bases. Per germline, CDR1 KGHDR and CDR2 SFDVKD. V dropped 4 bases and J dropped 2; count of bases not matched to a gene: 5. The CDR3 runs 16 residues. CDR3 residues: CATSDPGLAVQETQYF. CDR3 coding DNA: TGTGCCACCAGTGACCCGGGACTAGCGGTACAAGAGACCCAGTACTTC.

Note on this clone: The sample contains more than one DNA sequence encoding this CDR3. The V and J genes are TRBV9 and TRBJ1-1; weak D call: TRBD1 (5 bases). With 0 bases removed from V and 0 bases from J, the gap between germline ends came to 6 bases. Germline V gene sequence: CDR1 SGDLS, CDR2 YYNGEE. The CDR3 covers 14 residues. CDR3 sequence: CASSVGGMNTEAFF. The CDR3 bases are TGTGCCAGCAGCGTAGGGGGCATGAACACTGAAGCTTTCTTT.

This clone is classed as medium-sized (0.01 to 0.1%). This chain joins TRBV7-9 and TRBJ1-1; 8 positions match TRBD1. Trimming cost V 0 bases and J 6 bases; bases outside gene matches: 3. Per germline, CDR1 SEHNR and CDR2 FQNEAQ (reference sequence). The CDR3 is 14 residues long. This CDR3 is CASSLASTGAEAFF. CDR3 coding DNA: TGTGCCAGCAGCTTAGCGTCGACAGGGGCTGAAGCTTTCTTT. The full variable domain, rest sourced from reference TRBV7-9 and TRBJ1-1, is DTGVSQNPRHKITKRGQNVTFRCDPISEHNRLYWYRQTLGQGPEFLTYFQNEAQLEKSRLLSDRFSAERPKGSFSTLEIQRTEQGDSAMYLCASSLASTGAEAFFGQGTRLTVV.

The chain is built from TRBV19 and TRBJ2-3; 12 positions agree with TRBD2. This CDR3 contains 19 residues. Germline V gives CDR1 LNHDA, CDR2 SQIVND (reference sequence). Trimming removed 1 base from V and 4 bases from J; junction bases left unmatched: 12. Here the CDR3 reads CASSIAASGRASVADTQYF. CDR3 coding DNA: TGTGCCAGTAGTATAGCAGCTAGCGGGAGGGCCTCGGTCGCAGATACGCAGTATTTT.

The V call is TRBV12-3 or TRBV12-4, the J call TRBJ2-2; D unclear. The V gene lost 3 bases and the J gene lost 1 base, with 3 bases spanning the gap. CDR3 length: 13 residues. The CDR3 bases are TGTGCCAGCAGTTTCGGGAACACCGGGGAGCTGTTTTTT. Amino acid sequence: CASSFGNTGELFF.

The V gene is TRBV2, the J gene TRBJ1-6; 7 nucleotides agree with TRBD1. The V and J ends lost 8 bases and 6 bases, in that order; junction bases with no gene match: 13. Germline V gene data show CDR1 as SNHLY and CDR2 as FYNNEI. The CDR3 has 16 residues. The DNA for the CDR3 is TGTGCCAGCCTCACCCGGGACAGAACTTTTAATTCACCCCTCCACTTT. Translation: CASLTRDRTFNSPLHF.

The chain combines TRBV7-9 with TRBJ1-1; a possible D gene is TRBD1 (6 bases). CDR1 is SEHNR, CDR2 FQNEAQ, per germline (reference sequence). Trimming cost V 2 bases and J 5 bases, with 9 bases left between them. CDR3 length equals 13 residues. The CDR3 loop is CASSLLQGTEAFF. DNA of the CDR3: TGTGCCAGCAGCTTACTACAGGGAACTGAAGCTTTCTTT.

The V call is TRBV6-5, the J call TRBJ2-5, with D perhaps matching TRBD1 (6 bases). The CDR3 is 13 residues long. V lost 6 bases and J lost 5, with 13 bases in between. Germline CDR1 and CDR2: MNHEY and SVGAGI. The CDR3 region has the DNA TGTGCCAGCAGCCACACAGGGATGGAGACCCAGTACTTC. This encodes CASSHTGMETQYF.

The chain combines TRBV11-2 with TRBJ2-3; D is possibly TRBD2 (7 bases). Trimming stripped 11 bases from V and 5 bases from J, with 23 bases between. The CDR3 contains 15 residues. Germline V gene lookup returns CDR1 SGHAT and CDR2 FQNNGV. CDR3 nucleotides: TGTGCCCGCGGGGGAGGGGGGAGAGAAGGAGATACGCAGTATTTT. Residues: CARGGGGREGDTQYF. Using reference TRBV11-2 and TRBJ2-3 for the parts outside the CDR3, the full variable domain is EAGVAQSPRYKIIEKRQSVAFWCNPISGHATLYWYQQILGQGPKLLIQFQNNGVVDDSQLPKDRFSAERLKGVDSTLKIQPAKLEDSAVYLCARGGGGREGDTQYFGPGTRLTVL.

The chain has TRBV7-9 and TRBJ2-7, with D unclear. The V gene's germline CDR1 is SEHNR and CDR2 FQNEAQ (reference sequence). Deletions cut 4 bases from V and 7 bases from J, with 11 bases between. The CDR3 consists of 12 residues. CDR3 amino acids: CASSYEKREQYV. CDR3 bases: TGTGCCAGCAGCTATGAGAAAAGAGAGCAGTACGTC.

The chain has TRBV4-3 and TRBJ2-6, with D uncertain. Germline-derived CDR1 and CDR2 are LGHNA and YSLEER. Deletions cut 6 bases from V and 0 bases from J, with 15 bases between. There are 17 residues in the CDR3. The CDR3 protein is CASSIRGSLSGANVLTF. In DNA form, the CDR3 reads TGCGCCAGCAGTATTAGAGGCAGCCTCTCTGGGGCCAACGTCCTGACTTTC.

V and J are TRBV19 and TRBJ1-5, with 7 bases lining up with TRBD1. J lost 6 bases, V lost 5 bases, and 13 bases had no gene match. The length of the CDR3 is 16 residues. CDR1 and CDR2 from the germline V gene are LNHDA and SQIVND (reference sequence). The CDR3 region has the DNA TGTGCCAGTAGTCCTCACACAGGGGTTTGGACTCAGCCCCAGCATTTT. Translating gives CASSPHTGVWTQPQHF.

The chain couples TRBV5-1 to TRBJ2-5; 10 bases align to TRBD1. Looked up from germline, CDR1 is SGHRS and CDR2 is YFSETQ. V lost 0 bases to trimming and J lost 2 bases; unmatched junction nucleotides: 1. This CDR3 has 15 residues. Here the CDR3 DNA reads TGCGCCAGCAGCTTGGAGGGACAGGGGCAAGAGACCCAGTACTTC. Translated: CASSLEGQGQETQYF.

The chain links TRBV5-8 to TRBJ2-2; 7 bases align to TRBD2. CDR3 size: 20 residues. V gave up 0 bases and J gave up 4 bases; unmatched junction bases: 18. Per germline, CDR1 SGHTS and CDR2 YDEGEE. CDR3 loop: CASSLGTGPGTTPRTGELFF. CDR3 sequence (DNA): TGTGCCAGCAGCTTGGGTACAGGTCCCGGGACTACCCCTCGCACCGGGGAGCTGTTTTTT. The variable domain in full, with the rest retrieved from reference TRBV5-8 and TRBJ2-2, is EAGVTQSPTHLIKTRGQQATLRCSPISGHTSVYWYQQALGLGLQFLLWYDEGEERNRGNFPPRFSGRQFPNYSSELNVNALELEDSALYLCASSLGTGPGTTPRTGELFFGEGSRLTVL.

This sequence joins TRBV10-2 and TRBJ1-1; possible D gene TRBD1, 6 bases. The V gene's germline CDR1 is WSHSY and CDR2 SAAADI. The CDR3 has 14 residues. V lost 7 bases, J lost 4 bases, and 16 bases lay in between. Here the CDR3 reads CASTLGQIGTEAFF. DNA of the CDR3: TGCGCCAGCACGCTCGGACAGATTGGCACTGAAGCTTTCTTT.

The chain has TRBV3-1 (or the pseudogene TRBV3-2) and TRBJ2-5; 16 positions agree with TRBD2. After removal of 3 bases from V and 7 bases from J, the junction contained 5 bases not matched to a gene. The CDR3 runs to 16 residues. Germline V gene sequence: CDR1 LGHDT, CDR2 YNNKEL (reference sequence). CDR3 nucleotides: TGTGCCAGCAGCCACGGGACTAGCGGGGGGGCGGGGACCCAGTACTTC. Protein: CASSHGTSGGAGTQYF.

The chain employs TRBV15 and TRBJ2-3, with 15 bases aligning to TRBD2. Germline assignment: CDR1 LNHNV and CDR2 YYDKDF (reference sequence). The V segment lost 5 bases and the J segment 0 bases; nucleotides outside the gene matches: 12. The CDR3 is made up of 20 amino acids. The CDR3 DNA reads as TGTGCCACCAGCGCTCCCTCGGGACTAGCGGGGGGAAGGAGCACAGATACGCAGTATTTT. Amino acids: CATSAPSGLAGGRSTDTQYF. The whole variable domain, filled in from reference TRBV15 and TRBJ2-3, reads DAMVIQNPRYQVTQFGKPVTLSCSQTLNHNVMYWYQQKSSQAPKLLFHYYDKDFNNEADTPDNFQSRRPNTSFCFLDIRSPGLGDTAMYLCATSAPSGLAGGRSTDTQYFGPGTRLTVL.

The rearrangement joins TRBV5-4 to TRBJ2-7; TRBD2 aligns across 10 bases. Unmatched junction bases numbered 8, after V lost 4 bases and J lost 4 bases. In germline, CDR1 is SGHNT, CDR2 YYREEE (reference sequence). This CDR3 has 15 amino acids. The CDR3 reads CASSNLAGVLYEQYF. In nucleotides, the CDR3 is TGTGCCAGCAGCAATCTAGCGGGGGTTCTGTACGAGCAGTACTTC.

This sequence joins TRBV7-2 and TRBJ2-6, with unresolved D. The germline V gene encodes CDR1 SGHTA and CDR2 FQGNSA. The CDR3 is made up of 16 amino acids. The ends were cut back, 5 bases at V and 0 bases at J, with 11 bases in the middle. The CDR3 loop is CASSQSTRSGANVLTF. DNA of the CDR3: TGTGCCAGCAGCCAAAGTACGCGCTCTGGGGCCAACGTCCTGACTTTC.

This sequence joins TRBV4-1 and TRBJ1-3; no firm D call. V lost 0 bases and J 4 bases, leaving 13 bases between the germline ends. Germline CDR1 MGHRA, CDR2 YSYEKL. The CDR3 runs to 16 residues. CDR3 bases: TGCGCCAGCAGCCAAGACCCGGGTTTCCTCGGAAACACCATATATTTT. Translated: CASSQDPGFLGNTIYF.